The sequence of this TCR beta chain was determined in a study of PD-1 blockade in classical Hodgkin lymphoma. The CDR3 spans 18 residues. Trimming took 1 base from V and 3 from J; bases not matched to a gene: 12. Germline-derived CDR1 and CDR2 are MGHDK and SYGVNS. The data were produced by immunoSEQ multiplex PCR, yet TCRdb's version contains in-frame clones alone and is incomplete. The sample has fewer than 55,000 clones; 88% are singletons. All patients experienced relapse after autologous stem cell transplantation, and brentuximab vedotin exposure was variable. The rearrangement links TRBV25-1 to TRBJ1-2; TRBD1 aligns across 9 bases. This TCR derives from a human donor with classical Hodgkin lymphoma. Sequenced material: peripheral blood mononuclear cells (PBMCs), taken at baseline. The CDR3 is CASSELPLPTGGYYGYTF. The CDR3 DNA is TGTGCCAGCAGTGAATTACCCCTCCCGACAGGGGGGTACTATGGCTACACCTTC.